One and the same sample provided the 24 T cell receptor beta chains below, sequenced in a study of blood T cell repertoires in COVID-19. TCRdb's copy holds only in-frame clones and misses some; the assay was immunoSEQ multiplex PCR. Of 90,000 to 120,000 clones listed, around 82% are singletons. The specimen was peripheral blood. Receptors were obtained from a human donor in a cohort sampled during active COVID-19.

J is TRBJ2-1 and V is TRBV6-2 or TRBV6-3, with TRBD2 matching 9 bases. The CDR3 has 18 amino acids. V trimming: 2 bases; J trimming: 8 bases; junction bases outside the gene matches: 16. The germline V gene has CDR1 MNHEY and CDR2 SVGEGT. Here the CDR3 reads CASSYPRPRGGRGDEQFF. The CDR3 DNA sequence: TGTGCCAGCAGTTACCCGAGGCCGCGGGGGGGGCGAGGGGATGAGCAGTTCTTC.

The rearrangement uses TRBV5-1 and TRBJ2-1; D not resolved. The CDR3 is 14 amino acids. Trimming took off 0 bases at V and 6 bases at J, with 10 bases between the two ends. The V gene's germline CDR1 is SGHRS and CDR2 YFSETQ. The CDR3 protein is CASSLGTVLNEQFF. The CDR3 DNA reads as TGCGCCAGCAGCTTGGGAACAGTACTCAATGAGCAGTTCTTC.

The chain has TRBV7-9 and TRBJ1-1; D is unclear. Deletions cut 5 bases from V and 3 bases from J, with 4 bases between. There are 11 residues in the CDR3. CDR1 is SEHNR and CDR2 is FQNEAQ in the germline V gene (reference sequence). Here the CDR3 reads CASSRDTEAFF. The CDR3 DNA is TGTGCCAGCAGCCGGGACACTGAAGCTTTCTTT.

V gene TRBV3-1 (or the pseudogene TRBV3-2) combines with J gene TRBJ2-2; 7 bases agree with TRBD2. V lost 4 bases to trimming and J lost 6 bases; unmatched junction nucleotides: 14. CDR3 length: 17 amino acids. The germline gives CDR1 LGHDT, CDR2 YNNKEL (reference sequence). CDR3 protein: CASSPFKTGTKAGELFF. CDR3 bases: TGTGCCAGCAGCCCCTTCAAAACCGGGACTAAGGCCGGGGAGCTGTTTTTT.

The chain couples TRBV6-5 to TRBJ2-3; TRBD2 matches 7 bases. CDR1 and CDR2 (germline): MNHEY, SVGAGI. The ends lost 2 bases at V and 4 bases at J; junction bases unmatched: 6. The CDR3 has 15 residues. The DNA for the CDR3 is TGTGCCAGCAGTTACCTTGCGGGAGTGGCAGATACGCAGTATTTT. This gives the protein CASSYLAGVADTQYF.

The rearrangement links TRBV7-8 to TRBJ2-1; 8 nucleotides agree with TRBD1. V shed 1 base and J 7 bases; nucleotides not matched to a gene: 9. The length of the CDR3 is 16 residues. Germline V gene lookup returns CDR1 SGHVS and CDR2 FQNEAQ. CDR3 sequence reads: CASSLGGAGGGNEQFF. As DNA, the CDR3 is TGTGCCAGCAGCTTAGGTGGGGCAGGGGGCGGGAATGAGCAGTTCTTC.

This sequence joins TRBV29-1 and TRBJ2-1, with 7 bases fitting TRBD2. The germline V gene has CDR1 SQVTM and CDR2 ANQGSEA. With 5 bases clipped from V and 0 bases from J, the junction kept 16 bases outside the gene matches. The CDR3 is made up of 18 amino acids. The CDR3 sequence: CSVLRGLTGGSSYNEQFF. Here the CDR3 DNA reads TGCAGCGTTCTTAGGGGCCTAACGGGGGGTAGCTCCTACAATGAGCAGTTCTTC.

This clone came up a few times. CDR3 protein: CASSEGLRYEQYV. Written as DNA, the CDR3 is TGTGCCAGCAGTGAGGGACTGCGATACGAGCAGTACGTC. The J gene is TRBJ2-7, the V gene TRBV6-1, with D possibly TRBD2 on 6 matching bases. This CDR3 has 13 residues. V was cut by 3 bases and J by 4 bases, with 10 bases left in between. Germline CDR1 is MNHNS and CDR2 is SASEGT.

The rearrangement uses TRBV28 and TRBJ1-2; TRBD1 agrees at 7 bases. Trimming took 6 bases from V and 1 from J; bases not matched to a gene: 8. CDR1 is MDHEN and CDR2 is SYDVKM in the germline V gene. The CDR3 runs to 15 residues. CDR3 sequence (DNA): TGTGCCAGCAGCATAACAGGGGTGATTAACTATGGCTACACCTTC. It encodes CASSITGVINYGYTF.

The J gene is TRBJ1-2, the V gene TRBV4-1; 10 nucleotides line up with TRBD1. V lost 3 bases and J lost 7; bases outside the gene matches: 20. This CDR3 is built from 19 residues. In germline, CDR1 is MGHRA, CDR2 YSYEKL. CDR3 in DNA: TGCGCCAGCAGCCAGGCCACACCGGGACAGGGGTTCATGGGGTCTGGCTACACCTTC. Amino acid sequence: CASSQATPGQGFMGSGYTF.

This sequence joins TRBV14 and TRBJ1-2; 8 nucleotides align to TRBD1. The CDR3 runs 13 residues. CDR1 and CDR2 from the germline V gene are SGHDN and FVKESK. Losses at the gene ends were 6 bases for V and 7 bases for J; bases not matched to a gene: 7. The CDR3 nucleotides read TGTGCCAGCAGGCCGGGACAGGTTGGTGGCTACACCTTC. Translation: CASRPGQVGGYTF.

The chain uses TRBV19 and TRBJ1-1, with D hard to call. With 7 bases removed from V and 3 bases from J, the gap between germline ends came to 12 bases. Looked up from germline, CDR1 is LNHDA and CDR2 is SQIVND (reference sequence). The CDR3 runs 13 residues. The CDR3 nucleotides read TGTGCCAGTACCAAGAGGATCGACACTGAAGCTTTCTTT. Amino acids: CASTKRIDTEAFF.

The chain uses TRBV3-1 (or the pseudogene TRBV3-2) and TRBJ2-3; 9 positions match TRBD2. Trimming at V came to 2 bases and at J to 1 base, leaving 7 bases not matched to a gene. CDR1 is LGHDT, CDR2 YNNKEL, per germline (reference sequence). This CDR3 has 17 amino acids. The CDR3 region is CASSQSRLAGRTDTQYF. The CDR3 DNA is TGTGCCAGCAGCCAATCGCGGCTAGCGGGGCGCACAGATACGCAGTATTTT.

The rearrangement joins TRBV19 to TRBJ1-4, with 7 bases matching TRBD1. The CDR3 runs 18 residues. Germline loops: CDR1 LNHDA, CDR2 SQIVND (reference sequence). J gave up 3 bases and V 4 bases, and 14 bases lay outside the gene matches. CDR3 nucleotide sequence: TGTGCCAGTAGTAACTTTATCGGACAGGTGTCGCCTAATGAAAAACTGTTTTTT. As protein: CASSNFIGQVSPNEKLFF.

This clone was counted a few times. The chain couples TRBV7-6 to TRBJ2-1; 8 bases are shared with TRBD2. The ends lost 5 bases at V and 6 bases at J; junction bases unmatched: 12. Germline CDR1 reads SGHVS; CDR2 reads FNYEAQ. The CDR3 loop spans 16 amino acids. The DNA for the CDR3 is TGTGCCAGCAGCACGCAGCCGGGACTAGTAAGCAATGAGCAGTTCTTC. Protein sequence: CASSTQPGLVSNEQFF.

The chain combines TRBV6-5 with TRBJ2-3; 7 bases line up with TRBD2. The CDR3 loop spans 15 amino acids. V was pared by 5 bases and J by 4 bases, with 9 bases of the junction left unmatched. Germline values: CDR1 MNHEY, CDR2 SVGAGI. CDR3 loop: CASSPPAGSADTQYF. The DNA of the CDR3 is TGTGCCAGCAGTCCTCCAGCGGGGAGCGCAGATACGCAGTATTTT.

The chain combines TRBV5-6 with TRBJ2-5; 10 positions agree with TRBD2. J was trimmed by 2 bases and V by 4 bases; bases with no gene match: 8. In germline, CDR1 is SGHDT, CDR2 YYEEEE. The CDR3 is 16 amino acids. CDR3 coding DNA: TGTGCCAGCAGCCTAAAGAGGACTAGCGGACAAGAGACCCAGTACTTC. Its protein product is CASSLKRTSGQETQYF.

This clone has just a few counts. This chain uses TRBV7-9 with TRBJ1-6; 7 bases are shared with TRBD1. The germline CDR1 and CDR2 sequences are SEHNR and FQNEAQ (reference sequence). Trimming at V came to 5 bases and at J to 9 bases, leaving 7 bases not matched to a gene. The CDR3 runs to 14 residues. CDR3 bases: TGTGCCAGCAGCCGACAGGGCGAGGGTTCACCCCTCCACTTT. This encodes CASSRQGEGSPLHF.

The chain links TRBV19 to TRBJ2-1, with a tentative D call TRBD2 (6 bases). Germline CDR1 reads LNHDA; CDR2 reads SQIVND (reference sequence). The CDR3 covers 15 residues. Trimming stripped 4 bases from V and 0 bases from J, with 10 bases between. CDR3 nucleotides: TGTGCCAGTAGTAGAACCGGGAGCTCCTACAATGAGCAGTTCTTC. It encodes CASSRTGSSYNEQFF. The full variable domain, in which reference TRBV19 and TRBJ2-1 provide the parts outside the CDR3, is DGGITQSPKYLFRKEGQNVTLSCEQNLNHDAMYWYRQDPGQGLRLIYYSQIVNDFQKGDIAEGYSVSREKKESFPLTVTSAQKNPTAFYLCASSRTGSSYNEQFFGPGTRLTVL.

The J gene is TRBJ2-1, the V gene TRBV5-4; TRBD2 aligns across 16 bases. Per the germline V gene, CDR1 is SGHNT and CDR2 is YYREEE (reference sequence). This CDR3 has 15 residues. Trimming took 4 bases from V and 9 from J; bases not matched to a gene: 4. DNA for the CDR3: TGTGCCAGCAGCGGGGGACTAGCGGGAGGGGGTGAGCAGTTCTTC. Amino acids: CASSGGLAGGGEQFF. The full variable domain, with the rest looked up from reference TRBV5-4 and TRBJ2-1, is ETGVTQSPTHLIKTRGQQVTLRCSSQSGHNTVSWYQQALGQGPQFIFQYYREEENGRGNFPPRFSGLQFPNYSSELNVNALELDDSALYLCASSGGLAGGGEQFFGPGTRLTVL.

Comments on this clone: The identical CDR3 is also encoded by other nucleotide sequences in the sample. The rearrangement joins TRBV7-2 to TRBJ2-7; TRBD2 agrees at 7 bases. Germline V lookup: CDR1 SGHTA, CDR2 FQGNSA. V gave up 5 bases and J gave up 2 bases; unmatched junction bases: 6. The CDR3 contains 14 residues. The CDR3 sequence: CASSPLAGAYEQYF. The CDR3, as DNA: TGTGCCAGCAGCCCCTTAGCGGGCGCCTACGAGCAGTACTTC.

Here the CDR3 reads CASSLGSGSSYEQYF. The CDR3 DNA sequence: TGCGCCAGCAGCTTGGGATCGGGGAGCTCCTACGAGCAGTACTTC. V and J are TRBV5-1 and TRBJ2-7; D might be TRBD2 (5 bases). Germline CDR1 reads SGHRS; CDR2 reads YFSETQ. V lost 0 bases, J lost 0 bases, and 10 bases lay in between. CDR3 length: 15 amino acids.

The rearrangement links TRBV3-1 (or the pseudogene TRBV3-2) to TRBJ1-2; 9 bases line up with TRBD1. Unmatched junction bases numbered 0, after V lost 3 bases and J lost 1 base. The CDR3 sequence is 14 residues long. Germline lookup yields CDR1 LGHDT and CDR2 YNNKEL (reference sequence). In DNA form, the CDR3 reads TGTGCCAGCAGCCAGGGACAGGGTAACTATGGCTACACCTTC. Translating it yields CASSQGQGNYGYTF.

J is TRBJ2-2 and V is TRBV3-1 (or the pseudogene TRBV3-2); TRBD2 aligns across 11 bases. The V gene end was trimmed by 4 bases and the J gene end by 2 bases; junction bases not matched to a gene: 3. This CDR3 comprises 16 residues. Looked up from germline, CDR1 is LGHDT and CDR2 is YNNKEL (reference sequence). CDR3 nucleotide sequence: TGTGCCAGCAGCCGAGGGACTAGCGGTAACACCGGGGAGCTGTTTTTT. Translating gives CASSRGTSGNTGELFF.